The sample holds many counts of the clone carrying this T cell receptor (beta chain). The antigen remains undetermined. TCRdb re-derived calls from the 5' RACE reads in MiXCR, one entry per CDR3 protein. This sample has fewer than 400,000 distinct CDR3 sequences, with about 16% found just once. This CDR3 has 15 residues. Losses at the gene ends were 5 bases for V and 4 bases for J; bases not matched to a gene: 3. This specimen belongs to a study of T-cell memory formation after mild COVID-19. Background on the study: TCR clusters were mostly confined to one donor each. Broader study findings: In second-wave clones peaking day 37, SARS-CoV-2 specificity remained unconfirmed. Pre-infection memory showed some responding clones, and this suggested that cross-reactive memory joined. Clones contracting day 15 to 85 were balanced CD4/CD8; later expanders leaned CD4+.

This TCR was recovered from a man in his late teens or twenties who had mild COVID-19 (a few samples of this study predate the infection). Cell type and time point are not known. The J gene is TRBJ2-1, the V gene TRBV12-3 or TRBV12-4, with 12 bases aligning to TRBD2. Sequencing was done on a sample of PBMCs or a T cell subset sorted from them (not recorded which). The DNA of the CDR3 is TGTGCCAGCAGTCAACTAGCGGGGGGTTACAATGAGCAGTTCTTC. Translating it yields CASSQLAGGYNEQFF.